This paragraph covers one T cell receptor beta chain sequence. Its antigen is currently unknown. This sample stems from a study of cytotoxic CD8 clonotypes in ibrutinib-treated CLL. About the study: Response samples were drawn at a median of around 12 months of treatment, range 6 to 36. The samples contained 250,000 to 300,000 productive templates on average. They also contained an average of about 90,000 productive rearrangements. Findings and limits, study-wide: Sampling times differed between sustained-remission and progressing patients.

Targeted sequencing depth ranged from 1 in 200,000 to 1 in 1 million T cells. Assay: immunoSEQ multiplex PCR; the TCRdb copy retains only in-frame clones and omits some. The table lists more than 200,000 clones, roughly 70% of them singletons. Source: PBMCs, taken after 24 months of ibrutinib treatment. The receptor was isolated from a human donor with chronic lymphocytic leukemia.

The CDR3, as DNA: TGCGCCAGCAGCTCGGGGTCTGGCACAGATACGCAGTATTTT. Translating it yields CASSSGSGTDTQYF. The J gene is TRBJ2-3, the V gene TRBV5-1; weak D call: TRBD2 (5 bases). V lost 3 bases and J 1 base, leaving 9 bases between the germline ends. Germline loops: CDR1 SGHRS, CDR2 YFSETQ. The CDR3 runs to 14 residues.